Listed below are T cell receptor beta chains from one sample, sequenced in a study of blood T cell repertoires in COVID-19. The protocol was immunoSEQ multiplex PCR, while the TCRdb copy is restricted to in-frame clones and leaves out a portion. Among approximately 40,000 clones listed, about 86% were seen once. The sample consisted of peripheral blood. These receptors all come from a human donor in a cohort sampled during active COVID-19. CDR3s include the opening cysteine and the closing phenylalanine or tryptophan. A D gene is named only where the DNA matches it firmly. Expanded clones are given a class, and other clones once, few, many or no size at all.

j_gene: TRBJ2-5
v_gene: TRBV27
abundance: once
d_gene: TRBD1
CDR3nt: TGTGCCAGCAGTCGGACAGGGGTAGAAGAGACCCAGTACTTC
CDR3aa: CASSRTGVEETQYF

j_gene: TRBJ2-2
v_gene: TRBV25-1
abundance: few
d_gene: .
CDR3nt: TGTGCCAGCAGTGAATGGAGCACGAACACCGGGGAGCTGTTTTTT
CDR3aa: CASSEWSTNTGELFF

j_gene: TRBJ2-1
v_gene: TRBV4-3
abundance: .
d_gene: TRBD1
CDR3nt: TGCGCCAGCAGCCGGACAGGGCGATACAATGAGCAGTTCTTC
CDR3aa: CASSRTGRYNEQFF

j_gene: TRBJ1-1
v_gene: TRBV5-8
abundance: .
d_gene: .
CDR3nt: TGTGCCAGCAGCCGTCGGGTCTTTGCTGAAGCTTTCTTT
CDR3aa: CASSRRVFAEAFF

j_gene: TRBJ1-1
v_gene: TRBV4-2
abundance: .
d_gene: .
CDR3nt: TGTGCCAGCAGCCAACCCACGAGGGGGGGCACTGAAGCTTTCTTT
CDR3aa: CASSQPTRGGTEAFF

j_gene: TRBJ1-1
v_gene: TRBV7-9
abundance: .
d_gene: .
CDR3nt: TGTGCCAGCAGCCCGAACGACTGGGTCGGGGGAGCTTTCTTT
CDR3aa: CASSPNDWVGGAFF

j_gene: TRBJ2-6
v_gene: TRBV7-9
abundance: few
d_gene: .
CDR3nt: TGTGCCAGCAGCCAGGGACAAGCTGGGGCCAACGTCCTGACTTTC
CDR3aa: CASSQGQAGANVLTF

j_gene: TRBJ1-2
v_gene: TRBV2
abundance: once
d_gene: TRBD1
CDR3nt: TGTGCCAGCAGAGGGGACAGGACCATCCACGGCTACACCTTC
CDR3aa: CASRGDRTIHGYTF

j_gene: TRBJ2-1
v_gene: TRBV9
abundance: .
d_gene: TRBD2
CDR3nt: TGTGCCAGCAGCGGAACTAGCGGGGGGGCCGGTGAGCAGTTCTTC
CDR3aa: CASSGTSGGAGEQFF

j_gene: TRBJ1-2
v_gene: TRBV6-2/TRBV6-3
abundance: .
d_gene: .
CDR3nt: TGTGCCAGCGGCCGGCCTCGAGGGGGTGGCTACACCTTC
CDR3aa: CASGRPRGGGYTF

j_gene: TRBJ2-3
v_gene: TRBV19
abundance: once
d_gene: .
CDR3nt: TGTGCCAGTAGTATAGGGACGGGGTCCACAGATACGCAGTATTTT
CDR3aa: CASSIGTGSTDTQYF

j_gene: TRBJ1-5
v_gene: TRBV19
abundance: .
d_gene: .
CDR3nt: TGTGCCAGTAGTATATGGGCCAGGTCCAACAATCAGCCCCAGCATTTT
CDR3aa: CASSIWARSNNQPQHF

j_gene: TRBJ2-5
v_gene: TRBV5-1
abundance: .
d_gene: .
CDR3nt: TGCGCCAGCAGCTGGACGGGGTCCCAAGAGACCCAGTACTTC
CDR3aa: CASSWTGSQETQYF

j_gene: TRBJ2-7
v_gene: TRBV21-1
abundance: .
d_gene: .
CDR3nt: TGTGCCAGCAGCATTAGCGGGGGGGTTCTAGGTTTC
CDR3aa: CASSISGGVLGF